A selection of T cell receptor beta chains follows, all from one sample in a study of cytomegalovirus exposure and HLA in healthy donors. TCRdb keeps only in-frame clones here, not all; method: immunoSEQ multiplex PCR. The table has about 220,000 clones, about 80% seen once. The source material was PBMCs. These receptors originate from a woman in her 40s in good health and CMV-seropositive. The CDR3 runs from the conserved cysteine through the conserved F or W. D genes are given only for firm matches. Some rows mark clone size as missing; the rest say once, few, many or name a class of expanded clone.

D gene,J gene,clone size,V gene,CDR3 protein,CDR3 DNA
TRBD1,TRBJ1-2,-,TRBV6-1,CASSERTGSSVYGYTF,TGTGCCAGCAGTGAAAGGACAGGGAGTTCCGTCTATGGCTACACCTTC
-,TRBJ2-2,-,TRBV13,CASSWGDTGELFF,TGTGCCAGCAGTTGGGGGGACACCGGGGAGCTGTTTTTT
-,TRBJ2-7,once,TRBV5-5,CASSLADWDTYEQYF,TGTGCCAGCAGCTTGGCGGACTGGGATACCTACGAGCAGTACTTC
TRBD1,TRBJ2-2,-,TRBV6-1,CASSGQGARGPGELFF,TGTGCCAGCAGTGGACAGGGGGCGCGGGGGCCCGGGGAGCTGTTTTTT
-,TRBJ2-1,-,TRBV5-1,CASSSSGTLYNEQFF,TGCGCCAGCAGCTCCTCCGGGACTTTGTACAATGAGCAGTTCTTC
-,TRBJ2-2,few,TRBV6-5,CASRGGNTGELFF,TGTGCCAGCAGGGGGGGAAACACCGGGGAGCTGTTTTTT
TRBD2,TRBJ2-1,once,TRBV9,CASSVVSGTTYNEQFF,TGTGCCAGCAGCGTAGTGAGCGGGACGACCTACAATGAGCAGTTCTTC
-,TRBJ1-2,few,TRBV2,CASRRNDGYTF,TGTGCCAGCCGGAGGAACGATGGCTACACCTTC
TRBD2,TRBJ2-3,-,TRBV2,CASSLRLADTQYF,TGTGCCAGCAGTTTACGACTAGCGGATACGCAGTATTTT
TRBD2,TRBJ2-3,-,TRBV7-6,CASSRTSGSTDTQYF,TGTGCCAGCAGCCGAACTAGCGGAAGCACAGATACGCAGTATTTT
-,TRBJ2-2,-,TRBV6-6,CASSHSSTGELFF,TGTGCCAGCAGTCATAGCAGCACCGGGGAGCTGTTTTTT
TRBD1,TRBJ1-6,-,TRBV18,CASSLEDRGSPLHF,TGTGCCAGCTCACTGGAAGACAGGGGGTCACCCCTCCACTTT
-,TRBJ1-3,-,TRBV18,CASSPGQGEGNTIYF,TGTGCCAGCTCACCCGGCCAGGGTGAGGGAAACACCATATATTTT
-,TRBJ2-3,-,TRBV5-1,CASSLDPTPGTDTQYF,TGCGCCAGCAGCTTGGATCCAACCCCAGGCACAGATACGCAGTATTTT
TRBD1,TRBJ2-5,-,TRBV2,CASRLTGQAIQETQYF,TGTGCCAGCAGACTGACCGGACAGGCGATCCAAGAGACCCAGTACTTC
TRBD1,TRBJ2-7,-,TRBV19,CASSIVGGQGYEQYF,TGTGCCAGTAGTATAGTTGGTGGACAGGGCTACGAGCAGTACTTC